A single sample gave rise to the 23 T cell receptor beta chains below, sequenced in a study of blood T cell repertoires in COVID-19. Clones were read by immunoSEQ multiplex PCR, and TCRdb kept only the in-frame ones, dropping some. Here the sample spans around 360,000 clones, 87% being singletons. The sample comprised PBMCs or T cells enriched from blood (not recorded which). The receptors shown here come from a woman aged 25-40 years who had recovered from COVID-19.

The chain couples TRBV15 to TRBJ2-7; weak D call: TRBD1 (6 bases). The CDR3 runs 14 residues. The V gene lost 8 bases and the J gene lost 2 bases, with 16 bases spanning the gap. The germline V gene encodes CDR1 LNHNV and CDR2 YYDKDF (reference sequence). The CDR3 here is CATAVARGTYEQYF. CDR3 nucleotides: TGTGCCACCGCAGTTGCCAGGGGAACCTACGAGCAGTACTTC.

The chain combines TRBV3-1 (or the pseudogene TRBV3-2) with TRBJ2-3; D remains unclear. Deletions cut 2 bases from V and 4 bases from J, with 10 bases between. Germline CDR1 reads LGHDT; CDR2 reads YNNKEL (reference sequence). The length of the CDR3 is 14 residues. CDR3 sequence (DNA): TGTGCCAGCAGCCAAACCTCTATATCAGATACGCAGTATTTT. Encoded protein: CASSQTSISDTQYF.

V and J are TRBV6-5 and TRBJ1-2; D gene ambiguous. Trimming stripped 7 bases from V and 4 bases from J, with 16 bases between. The CDR3 contains 14 residues. Germline V CDR1 and CDR2: MNHEY, SVGAGI. In DNA, the CDR3 is TGTGCCAGCAACCAAGCTGCGGGATTCTATGGCTACACCTTC. Translating gives CASNQAAGFYGYTF.

The chain recombines TRBV14 with TRBJ1-3, with 8 bases aligning to TRBD1. Germline CDR1 is SGHDN and CDR2 is FVKESK. CDR3 length: 14 residues. Trimming took 4 bases from V and 3 from J; bases not matched to a gene: 2. The CDR3 protein is CASSPGGLGNTIYF. CDR3 nucleotide sequence: TGTGCCAGCAGCCCAGGGGGCCTTGGAAACACCATATATTTT.

The gene calls are TRBV11-3 and TRBJ2-1; 12 bases match TRBD2. Germline-derived CDR1 and CDR2 are SGHNT and YENEEA. Germline trimming cut 5 bases from V and 7 bases from J; bases unmatched to any gene: 9. The CDR3 loop spans 16 amino acids. Here the CDR3 reads CASSPSLAGGPNEQFF. As DNA, the CDR3 is TGTGCCAGCAGCCCTAGCCTAGCGGGGGGGCCGAATGAGCAGTTCTTC. Drawing the rest from reference TRBV11-3 and TRBJ2-1, the complete variable domain is EAGVVQSPRYKIIEKKQPVAFWCNPISGHNTLYWYLQNLGQGPELLIRYENEEAVDDSQLPKDRFSAERLKGVDSTLKIQPAELGDSAVYLCASSPSLAGGPNEQFFGPGTRLTVL.

V gene TRBV2 combines with J gene TRBJ2-2; possibly TRBD2 for D (5 bases). The V and J ends lost 7 bases and 0 bases respectively, with 27 bases between them. Germline assignment: CDR1 SNHLY and CDR2 FYNNEI. The CDR3 runs 20 residues. The CDR3 loop reads CASTQVMRLTDYTNTGELFF. In DNA form, the CDR3 reads TGTGCCAGCACCCAGGTGATGCGACTCACAGACTATACGAACACCGGGGAGCTGTTTTTT.

The chain has TRBV27 and TRBJ2-2; TRBD1 aligns across 8 bases. Unmatched junction bases numbered 8, after V lost 5 bases and J lost 6 bases. Germline CDR1 MNHEY, CDR2 SMNVEV (reference sequence). The CDR3 extends over 15 amino acids. In nucleotides, the CDR3 is TGTGCCAGCAGTCCCAGGACAGGGTCTGCCGGGGAGCTGTTTTTT. The encoded protein is CASSPRTGSAGELFF.

This clone has just one count. The V call is TRBV6-5, the J call TRBJ2-6, with a possible D match to TRBD1 (5 bases). V lost 6 bases and J lost 0, with 9 bases in between. CDR3 length: 15 residues. CDR1 is MNHEY, CDR2 SVGAGI, per germline. In nucleotides, the CDR3 is TGTGCCAGCAGCCGCGACAGCTCTGGGGCCAACGTCCTGACTTTC. Residues: CASSRDSSGANVLTF.

The J gene is TRBJ2-1, the V gene TRBV5-1, with TRBD2 matching 11 bases. The CDR3 loop spans 17 amino acids. Germline-derived CDR1 and CDR2 are SGHRS and YFSETQ. With V trimmed by 0 bases and J by 1 base, 3 bases remained unmatched. CDR3 amino acids: CASSLASGRNSYNEQFF. CDR3 bases: TGCGCCAGCAGCTTGGCTAGCGGGAGGAATTCCTACAATGAGCAGTTCTTC.

The chain joins TRBV6-6 to TRBJ2-2, with 7 bases matching TRBD1. With 5 bases clipped from V and 1 base from J, the junction kept 10 bases outside the gene matches. This CDR3 is 17 amino acids long. The germline V gene has CDR1 MNHNY and CDR2 SVGAGI (reference sequence). The DNA for the CDR3 is TGTGCCAGCAGTCCTGTCGGGACAGAGGGGAACACCGGGGAGCTGTTTTTT. Translating gives CASSPVGTEGNTGELFF.

The rearrangement uses TRBV27 and TRBJ1-1, with TRBD1 matching 9 bases. The CDR3 loop spans 15 amino acids. The germline gives CDR1 MNHEY, CDR2 SMNVEV (reference sequence). Germline trimming cut 2 bases from V and 1 base from J; bases unmatched to any gene: 2. CDR3 sequence (DNA): TGTGCCAGCAGTTTAACAGGGGGCCCGAACACTGAAGCTTTCTTT. It translates to CASSLTGGPNTEAFF.

The count of this clone is one. The J gene is TRBJ2-3, the V gene TRBV7-8, with a possible D match to TRBD2 (5 bases). This CDR3 has 16 amino acids. Per germline, CDR1 SGHVS and CDR2 FQNEAQ. The V end was cut by 0 bases, the J end by 0 bases, with 10 bases between. The CDR3 DNA reads TGTGCCAGCAGCTTAGCCCGAGCGGTGAGCACAGATACGCAGTATTTT. Encoded protein: CASSLARAVSTDTQYF.

The count of this clone is one. The chain links TRBV5-1 to TRBJ2-2, with 10 bases fitting TRBD2. V was pared by 4 bases and J by 4 bases, with 19 bases of the junction left unmatched. This CDR3 comprises 20 residues. Germline V gene lookup returns CDR1 SGHRS and CDR2 YFSETQ. The CDR3 nucleotides are TGCGCCAGCAGCCCAAGCGGGTGGCTAGCGGGAGATTTGAGCACCGGGGAGCTGTTTTTT. As protein: CASSPSGWLAGDLSTGELFF.

V usage is TRBV6-5 and J usage is TRBJ2-1; 10 bases are a match to TRBD2. Germline V gene sequence: CDR1 MNHEY, CDR2 SVGAGI. The CDR3 is 15 amino acids. The junction had 11 bases not matched to a gene; V was cut back by 8 bases and J by 7 bases. The CDR3 DNA reads as TGTGCCAGCCTCCTTGCGAGGACTAGCGGAAATGAGCAGTTCTTC. Residues: CASLLARTSGNEQFF.

For the CDR3, the DNA is TGTGCCAGCAGCTTAGGTAGGACAGTCTCCTACAATGAGCAGTTCTTC. Translated, it gives CASSLGRTVSYNEQFF. The chain uses TRBV11-2 and TRBJ2-1; D possibly corresponds to TRBD1 (6 bases). Germline CDR1 SGHAT, CDR2 FQNNGV. V lost 1 base and J 0 bases, leaving 10 bases between the germline ends. There are 16 residues in the CDR3.

This clone was detected once. V gene TRBV6-5 combines with J gene TRBJ2-3, with D perhaps TRBD2 (5 bases). V lost 6 bases and J 4 bases, leaving 11 bases between the germline ends. CDR3 length: 13 amino acids. Germline CDR1 and CDR2: MNHEY and SVGAGI. CDR3 in amino acids: CASSRTSADTQYF. The CDR3, as DNA: TGTGCCAGCAGCCGAACTAGTGCAGATACGCAGTATTTT.

The rearrangement links TRBV7-9 to TRBJ2-2, with 9 bases fitting TRBD2. V trimming: 4 bases; J trimming: 9 bases; junction bases outside the gene matches: 6. CDR3 size: 14 residues. CDR1 SEHNR and CDR2 FQNEAQ come from the germline V gene (reference sequence). The CDR3: CASSYPAGGRELFF. The CDR3 DNA reads TGTGCCAGCAGCTACCCAGCGGGGGGCCGGGAGCTGTTTTTT.

The chain carries TRBV19 and TRBJ2-7; the D gene is possibly TRBD2 (6 bases). V lost 0 bases, J lost 3 bases, and 12 bases lay in between. Germline assignment: CDR1 LNHDA and CDR2 SQIVND (reference sequence). The CDR3 runs 15 residues. The CDR3 protein is CASSIESGVGYEQYF. DNA of the CDR3: TGTGCCAGTAGTATAGAGTCGGGGGTGGGCTACGAGCAGTACTTC.

J is TRBJ1-2 and V is TRBV12-3 or TRBV12-4, with 7 bases aligning to TRBD1. This CDR3 is 13 amino acids long. V trimming: 6 bases; J trimming: 8 bases; junction bases outside the gene matches: 9. The CDR3 nucleotides read TGTGCCAGCAGGGGGGGACAGCGGAGGGGCTACACCTTC. Its protein is CASRGGQRRGYTF.

The chain is built from TRBV19 and TRBJ2-7; D perhaps matches TRBD1 (5 bases). Trimming pared 4 bases from V and 3 bases from J, leaving 16 bases between. CDR1 and CDR2 (germline): LNHDA, SQIVND (reference sequence). CDR3 length: 15 residues. The CDR3 here is CASSNGQGNVYEQYF. The CDR3 DNA is TGTGCCAGTAGTAATGGGCAGGGAAACGTCTACGAGCAGTACTTC.

The V call is TRBV3-1 (or the pseudogene TRBV3-2), the J call TRBJ2-7; D possibly corresponds to TRBD2 (6 bases). Germline V gene data show CDR1 as LGHDT and CDR2 as YNNKEL (reference sequence). The CDR3 sequence is 14 residues long. V was clipped by 4 bases and J by 2 bases, with 12 bases between them. This CDR3 is CASSPGRTTYEQYF. The DNA for the CDR3 is TGTGCCAGCAGCCCGGGACGGACTACCTACGAGCAGTACTTC.

The chain has TRBV19 and TRBJ1-5, with D unresolved. Trimming cost V 5 bases and J 0 bases, with 8 bases left between them. CDR3 size: 14 residues. Per the germline V gene, CDR1 is LNHDA and CDR2 is SQIVND (reference sequence). The CDR3 loop is CASSWAYSNQPQHF. The CDR3 DNA reads TGTGCCAGTAGTTGGGCTTATAGCAATCAGCCCCAGCATTTT.

This clone occurred once. The gene calls are TRBV5-1 and TRBJ1-1, with TRBD1 matching over 11 bases. This CDR3 is built from 15 residues. Trimming at V came to 4 bases and at J to 2 bases, leaving 4 bases not matched to a gene. Germline lookup yields CDR1 SGHRS and CDR2 YFSETQ. The CDR3: CASSPGQGGNTEAFF. The CDR3 DNA is TGCGCCAGCAGCCCGGGACAGGGGGGAAACACTGAAGCTTTCTTT.